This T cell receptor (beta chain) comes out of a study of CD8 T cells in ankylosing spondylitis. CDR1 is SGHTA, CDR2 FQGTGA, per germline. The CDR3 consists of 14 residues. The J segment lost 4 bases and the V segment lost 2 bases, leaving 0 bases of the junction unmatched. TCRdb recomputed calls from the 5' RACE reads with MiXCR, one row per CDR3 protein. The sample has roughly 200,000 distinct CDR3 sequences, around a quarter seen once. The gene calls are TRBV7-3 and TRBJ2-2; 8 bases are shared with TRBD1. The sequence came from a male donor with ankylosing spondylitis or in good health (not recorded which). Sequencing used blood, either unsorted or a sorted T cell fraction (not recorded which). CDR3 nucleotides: TGTGCCAGCAGCTTAGGACAGGGCACCGGGGAGCTGTTTTTT. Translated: CASSLGQGTGELFF.